The clone carrying this TCR beta chain is termed medium-sized. The data belong to a study of sequential checkpoint blockade in melanoma. Deletions cut 5 bases from V and 5 bases from J, with 13 bases between. CDR3 length: 13 residues. From germline, CDR1 is MNHNS and CDR2 SASEGT. Treatment defined: randomized to nivolumab then ipilimumab (arm A) or the reverse (arm B). Only in-frame clones appear in the TCRdb table, and some are missing; sequencing was by immunoSEQ multiplex PCR. The data contain roughly 6,000 clones, over 40% of them singletons. The sequence came from a human patient with melanoma. Some clones in this sample may be carry-over from other donors' samples. The sequences come from CD8+ T cells sorted from blood (inferred from file names), collected from a patient given nivolumab and ipilimumab in sequence. V gene TRBV6-1 combines with J gene TRBJ2-7; a weak D match, TRBD1 (6 bases). Here the CDR3 DNA reads TGTGCCAGCAGTAGAGGGGGATATGACGAGCAGTACTTC. This codes for CASSRGGYDEQYF.